These T cell receptor beta chains were read from a single sample in a study of blood T cell repertoires in COVID-19. Data came from immunoSEQ multiplex PCR; TCRdb stores just in-frame clones and leaves some out. The data hold tens of thousands of clones, with approximately 80% observed a single time. Specimen: peripheral blood. These receptors were obtained from a woman aged 55-70 years with acute or convalescent COVID-19. Both conserved end residues are part of each CDR3. A D gene is named only where the DNA matches it firmly. Clone size is given for some rows only: seen once, a few or many times, or a class if the clone is expanded.

CAWSLLANEQFF	TGTGCCTGGAGTCTTCTAGCAAATGAGCAGTTCTTC	.	.	TRBV30	TRBJ2-1
CASSQARPVGQVFPERGYTF	TGTGCCAGCAGCCAAGCGCGCCCGGTGGGGCAGGTTTTCCCAGAACGGGGCTACACCTTC	.	once	TRBV14	TRBJ1-2
CASSEGGAGANVLTF	TGCGCCAGCAGTGAAGGGGGCGCTGGGGCCAACGTCCTGACTTTC	TRBD1	.	TRBV10-1	TRBJ2-6
CASTLLVGQSSYYGYTF	TGTGCCAGTACCCTATTGGTTGGACAGTCAAGCTACTATGGCTACACCTTC	.	.	TRBV19	TRBJ1-2
CASSIDSNTEAFF	TGCGCCAGCAGCATTGACAGTAACACTGAAGCTTTCTTT	.	once	TRBV5-1	TRBJ1-1
CSARDTGRAFF	TGCAGTGCTAGAGATACGGGAAGGGCTTTCTTT	.	.	TRBV20-1	TRBJ1-1
CASRSGEWYNSPLHF	TGTGCCAGCAGGTCAGGGGAATGGTATAATTCACCCCTCCACTTT	.	.	TRBV6-5	TRBJ1-6
CSVKGTSDSNYGYTF	TGCAGCGTTAAGGGAACATCCGACAGCAACTATGGCTACACCTTC	.	few	TRBV29-1	TRBJ1-2
CASSYSRTDNEKLFF	TGTGCCAGCAGTTACTCGAGGACAGATAATGAAAAACTGTTTTTT	.	.	TRBV6-5	TRBJ1-4
CASSREVVSDTEAFF	TGTGCCTCCTCCAGGGAGGTTGTTTCTGACACTGAAGCTTTCTTT	.	.	TRBV6-5	TRBJ1-1
CASRWGGAWANVLTF	TGTGCCAGCAGATGGGGGGGCGCGTGGGCCAACGTCCTGACTTTC	.	.	TRBV2	TRBJ2-6
CASSYSRAGAGELFF	TGTGCCAGCAGTTACTCGAGGGCGGGAGCCGGGGAGCTGTTTTTT	TRBD2	.	TRBV6-5	TRBJ2-2
CASSLQGSGDTEAFF	TGTGCCAGTAGTTTACAGGGAAGTGGTGACACTGAAGCTTTCTTT	.	.	TRBV19	TRBJ1-1
CASSFFFTDTQYF	TGTGCCAGCAGTTTCTTCTTCACAGATACGCAGTATTTT	.	.	TRBV27	TRBJ2-3
CASSLEDEQYF	TGTGCCAGCAGCTTGGAGGACGAGCAGTACTTC	.	few	TRBV11-2	TRBJ2-7
CASSWGTSGGREQFF	TGTGCCAGCAGCTGGGGAACTAGCGGGGGGCGAGAGCAGTTCTTC	TRBD2	.	TRBV9	TRBJ2-1
CASSLAVNPSTDTQYF	TGCGCCAGCAGTTTAGCGGTGAACCCTAGCACAGATACGCAGTATTTT	.	.	TRBV5-1	TRBJ2-3
CATSRVQGSGISGNTIYF	TGTGCCACCAGCAGAGTTCAAGGTTCAGGGATTTCTGGAAACACCATATATTTT	.	.	TRBV15	TRBJ1-3
CAIKQGEGYGYTF	TGTGCCATCAAGCAGGGGGAAGGATACGGCTACACCTTC	TRBD1	many	TRBV10-3	TRBJ1-2
CASSYQGADGYTF	TGCGCCAGTAGTTACCAGGGGGCGGATGGCTACACCTTC	TRBD1	.	TRBV5-1	TRBJ1-2
CASSPRTGSTYEQYF	TGTGCCAGCAGCCCCAGGACAGGGAGCACCTACGAGCAGTACTTC	TRBD1	.	TRBV7-3	TRBJ2-7
CASSITPTGFRAYEQYF	TGTGCCAGTAGTATCACCCCTACAGGGTTCCGTGCCTACGAGCAGTACTTC	.	.	TRBV19	TRBJ2-7
CAWTGLAGGPQFF	TGTGCCTGGACGGGACTAGCGGGGGGGCCCCAGTTCTTC	TRBD2	.	TRBV30	TRBJ2-1
CASALGQGYNSPLHF	TGCGCCAGCGCCTTAGGACAGGGATATAATTCACCCCTCCACTTT	TRBD1	.	TRBV5-1	TRBJ1-6
CASSPRQGTNSPLHF	TGTGCCAGCAGCCCCCGACAGGGGACGAATTCACCCCTCCACTTT	TRBD1	few	TRBV9	TRBJ1-6
CASSVGPGLTLQETQYF	TGTGCCAGCAGCGTCGGACCGGGACTTACTCTTCAAGAGACCCAGTACTTC	.	.	TRBV9	TRBJ2-5
CASTQTGENIQYF	TGTGCCAGCACCCAGACAGGTGAAAACATTCAGTACTTC	.	.	TRBV6-6	TRBJ2-4
CASSVAGRAAGANVLTF	TGTGCCAGCAGCGTAGCGGGCAGGGCAGCTGGGGCCAACGTCCTGACTTTC	.	.	TRBV9	TRBJ2-6
CASSPPGGLYNEQFF	TGTGCCAGCAGCCCTCCGGGGGGCCTTTACAATGAGCAGTTCTTC	.	.	TRBV7-9	TRBJ2-1
CASSATGFGNTIYF	TGTGCCAGCAGCGCAACAGGGTTCGGAAACACCATATATTTT	.	.	TRBV2	TRBJ1-3
CASSPGQANQPQHF	TGTGCCAGCAGCCCGGGACAGGCTAATCAGCCCCAGCATTTT	TRBD1	.	TRBV7-2	TRBJ1-5
CASSYSPLREVRYGYNTEAFF	TGTGCCAGCAGTTACTCCCCCCTGAGGGAGGTCCGCTACGGCTATAACACTGAAGCTTTCTTT	.	.	TRBV6-2/TRBV6-3	TRBJ1-1
CASSFGDNEQFF	TGCGCCAGCAGCTTCGGAGACAATGAGCAGTTCTTC	.	.	TRBV5-1	TRBJ2-1
CASRGQSGAGELFF	TGTGCCAGCAGGGGGCAGTCGGGGGCCGGGGAGCTGTTTTTT	.	.	TRBV6-5	TRBJ2-2
CASSIDAGGARGGYTF	TGTGCCAGTAGTATAGACGCAGGGGGCGCGCGTGGCGGCTACACCTTC	TRBD1	.	TRBV19	TRBJ1-2
CASRVWTDNEKLFF	TGTGCCAGTAGAGTGTGGACAGATAATGAAAAACTGTTTTTT	.	.	TRBV19	TRBJ1-4
CASSFGTDMNTEAFF	TGCGCCAGCAGCTTCGGGACAGATATGAACACTGAAGCTTTCTTT	TRBD1	few	TRBV5-1	TRBJ1-1
CASSLRPLGRDTEAFF	TGTGCCAGCAGCTTACGCCCCCTCGGGAGGGACACTGAAGCTTTCTTT	.	.	TRBV7-3	TRBJ1-1
CASSVTGGTEAFF	TGTGCCAGCAGTGTCACAGGGGGAACTGAAGCTTTCTTT	TRBD1	.	TRBV12-3/TRBV12-4	TRBJ1-1
CASGQVGSYGPQHF	TGCGCCAGCGGGCAAGTGGGCTCGTACGGGCCCCAGCATTTT	.	.	TRBV4-1	TRBJ1-5
CASSLTGTGGHNEQFF	TGCGCCAGCAGCTTGACAGGTACAGGGGGACACAATGAGCAGTTCTTC	TRBD1	.	TRBV5-1	TRBJ2-1
CATTGGMNTEAFF	TGTGCCACCACTGGGGGCATGAACACTGAAGCTTTCTTT	.	.	TRBV24-1	TRBJ1-1
CASSPRSDTEAFF	TGTGCCAGCAGCCCACGGAGCGACACTGAAGCTTTCTTT	.	.	TRBV7-3	TRBJ1-1
CAISTEDTEAFF	TGTGCCATCAGTACGGAGGACACTGAAGCTTTCTTT	.	.	TRBV10-3	TRBJ1-1
CASSTGTSQPQHF	TGTGCCAGCAGTACCGGGACATCCCAGCCCCAGCATTTT	.	.	TRBV6-5	TRBJ1-5
CASRTGGRGNTIYF	TGTGCCAGTAGGACAGGGGGACGTGGAAACACCATATATTTT	TRBD1	.	TRBV19	TRBJ1-3
CAISESDTGFSYEQYF	TGTGCCATCAGTGAGTCGGATACAGGGTTTTCCTACGAGCAGTACTTC	.	.	TRBV10-3	TRBJ2-7
CASSDSTGGSYNEQFF	TGTGCCAGCAGTGACTCGACGGGGGGGTCCTACAATGAGCAGTTCTTC	TRBD2	.	TRBV6-4	TRBJ2-1
CATSRDRGELFF	TGTGCCACCAGCAGAGATCGGGGGGAGCTGTTTTTT	.	.	TRBV15	TRBJ2-2
CASRAGGTSGGAHNEQFF	TGTGCCAGCAGAGCCGGAGGGACTAGCGGGGGGGCCCACAATGAGCAGTTCTTC	TRBD2	.	TRBV2	TRBJ2-1
CASSVQGASGNTIYF	TGTGCCAGCAGCGTACAGGGGGCCTCAGGAAACACCATATATTTT	TRBD1	.	TRBV9	TRBJ1-3
CASSIAVGAEAFF	TGTGCCAGTAGTATTGCGGTAGGGGCTGAAGCTTTCTTT	.	once	TRBV19	TRBJ1-1
CASSEARDSYGYTF	TGTGCCAGCAGTGAAGCTAGGGACAGCTATGGCTACACCTTC	TRBD1	.	TRBV2	TRBJ1-2
CASGLGMKGGPENEQFF	TGTGCTAGTGGTTTGGGGATGAAGGGGGGGCCAGAGAATGAGCAGTTCTTC	.	.	TRBV12-5	TRBJ2-1
CASSPGAGGLSDTQYF	TGTGCCAGCTCACCCGGAGCGGGGGGGCTTTCAGATACGCAGTATTTT	TRBD2	.	TRBV18	TRBJ2-3
CASSFGDRNEQFF	TGTGCCAGCAGCTTCGGAGATCGAAATGAGCAGTTCTTC	.	.	TRBV11-3	TRBJ2-1